This T cell receptor beta chain was captured by sequencing in a study of vaccination effects on CD4 cells after COVID-19. Study overall: Samples that were drawn after vaccination came a median of 72 days after the second dose. Study outcomes and limitations: In healthy vaccinees, only 1 of 255 vaccine-induced clones cross-reacted with common cold coronaviruses.

V dropped 4 bases and J dropped 0 bases, with 12 bases sitting between them. Germline V lookup: CDR1 KGHDR, CDR2 SFDVKD. CDR3 length: 16 residues. With respect to this clone: No antigen is known for it.

In the ViraFEST assay, antigen-specific CD4+ clonotypes were identified by expansion after peptide-pool stimulation. Following 10 days of culture, CD4+ T cells were isolated. Each person got two doses of an mRNA SARS-CoV-2 vaccine, BNT162b2 or mRNA-1273. For each well, 2 million to 2.5 million PBMC were cultured with 9 to 10 IU/ml IL-2 and around 10 ug/ml peptides. Days 3 and 7 were when half the medium was replaced with IL-2 medium. Some clones are missing from TCRdb's copy, which holds only in-frame ones; the method was immunoSEQ multiplex PCR. The table shows fewer than 85,000 clones, with 76% occurring only once.

This clonotype was sampled from a human donor who received a COVID-19 vaccine. This specimen consisted of CD4+ T cells from PBMCs cultured with HCoV-OC43 spike peptides, obtained after COVID-19 vaccination. Subset in this sample: HCoV-OC43 spike overlapping peptide pool stimulation. The rearrangement uses TRBV24-1 and TRBJ2-1; maybe TRBD1 (5 bases). CDR3 in amino acids: CATSDKDMYSYNEQFF. The CDR3 DNA reads TGTGCCACCAGTGACAAGGACATGTACTCCTACAATGAGCAGTTCTTC.